This T cell receptor beta chain was documented in a study of shared clonotypes between healthy human individuals. Overall study context: Three CD4 naive, three CD4 memory, two CD8 naive and one CD8 memory plate were used per donor. Study-wide results and caveats: Sampling covered blood only; tissue repertoires likely differ.

Note on this clone: No antigen is known for it.

Sequenced by immunoSEQ multiplex PCR; TCRdb stores in-frame clones only, minus some. The data hold roughly 1,600,000 clones, with approximately 98.5% observed a single time. This TCR was sampled from a man aged 25-45 years in good health. Source material: naive CD4+ T cells sorted from blood. Subset given: CD45RA+ positively selected.

The CDR3 DNA sequence: TGTGCCAGCCGAATCGGTTCGAACACCATATATTTT. This sequence encodes CASRIGSNTIYF. The rearrangement joins TRBV28 to TRBJ1-3; D not resolved. The V gene's germline CDR1 is MDHEN and CDR2 SYDVKM. Trimming removed 8 bases at V and 7 bases at J, with 12 bases between. This CDR3 is 12 amino acids long.